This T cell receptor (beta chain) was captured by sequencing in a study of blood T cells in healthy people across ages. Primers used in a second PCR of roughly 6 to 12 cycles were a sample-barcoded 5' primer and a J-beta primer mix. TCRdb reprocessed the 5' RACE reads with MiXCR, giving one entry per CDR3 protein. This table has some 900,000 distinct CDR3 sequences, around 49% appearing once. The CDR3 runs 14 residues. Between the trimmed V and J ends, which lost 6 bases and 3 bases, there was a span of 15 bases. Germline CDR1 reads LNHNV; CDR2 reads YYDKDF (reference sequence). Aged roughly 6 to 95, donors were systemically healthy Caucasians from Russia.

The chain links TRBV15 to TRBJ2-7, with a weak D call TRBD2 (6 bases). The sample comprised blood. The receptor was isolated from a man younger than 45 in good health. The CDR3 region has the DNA TGTGCCACCAGTCCAACTAGCTCTTACTACGAGCAGTACTTC. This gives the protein CATSPTSSYYEQYF.